This TCR beta chain is drawn from a study of T-cell reconstitution after alpha-beta-depleted transplantation in children. Study outcomes and limitations: T-cell numbers and diversity, one year after transplant, stemmed largely from T cells that were newly produced.

In regard to this clonotype: Antigen specificity is unknown.

A TCRbeta library incorporating unique molecular identifiers was prepared. One entry per CDR3 protein results from TCRdb running MiXCR on the PCR reads. Of about 470,000 distinct CDR3 sequences listed, around two fifths are singletons. The CDR3 has 10 amino acids. CDR1 and CDR2 (germline): DFQATT, SNEGSKA (reference sequence). V was cut by 6 bases and J by 6 bases, with 9 bases left in between. The source was PBMCs, collected before TCRalphabeta/CD19-depleted stem cell transplant. The receptor's source is a girl aged 2 to 9 with aplastic anemia, due to receive a stem cell transplant. V usage is TRBV20-1 and J usage is TRBJ2-7; D might be TRBD1 or TRBD2, each matching 5 bases. CDR3 in amino acids: CSASGTEQYF. The CDR3 DNA reads as TGCAGTGCCTCCGGGACCGAGCAGTACTTC.